Listed here is a single T cell receptor (beta chain). V was pared by 3 bases and J by 5 bases, with 10 bases between. The CDR3 runs 13 residues. The germline CDR1 and CDR2 sequences are LNHDA and SQIVND (reference sequence). This specimen belongs to a study of T cell changes during pregnancy in multiple sclerosis. Clones were read by immunoSEQ multiplex PCR, and TCRdb kept only the in-frame ones, dropping some. This table has 80,000 to 130,000 clones, 94% appearing once. This receptor was identified in a female donor with multiple sclerosis, enrolled in a pregnancy study. The chain employs TRBV19 and TRBJ1-1; D is uncertain. The sequenced sample was peripheral blood, obtained before pregnancy. The CDR3 region has the DNA TGTGCCAGTAGTATTACGGTCGGGACTGAAGCTTTCTTT. It is translated as CASSITVGTEAFF.